The 15 T cell receptor beta chains presented below share a single source sample, sequenced in a study of identical twins. TCRdb re-derived calls from the 5' RACE reads in MiXCR, one entry per CDR3 protein. The sample lists approximately 530,000 distinct CDR3 sequences, 20% to 25% occurring once. These same data were also listed under a study on yellow fever vaccine responses in identical twins.

Sequencing was carried out using CD4+ T cells sorted from blood. These receptors all stem from a woman aged 18-30 years in good health.

The chain carries TRBV4-1 and TRBJ2-7; D is undetermined. There are 13 residues in the CDR3. The germline V gene has CDR1 MGHRA and CDR2 YSYEKL. V shed 0 bases and J shed 7 bases, with 10 bases lying between them. The CDR3 loop is CASSQDMHREQYF. The CDR3 DNA sequence: TGCGCCAGCAGCCAAGATATGCATCGGGAGCAGTACTTC.

This clonotype was counted between two and nine times. The V call is TRBV5-1, the J call TRBJ1-6, with a possible D match to TRBD1 (5 bases). The CDR3 runs 16 residues. Trimming took 3 bases from V and 7 from J, leaving 17 bases between them. Germline-derived CDR1 and CDR2 are SGHRS and YFSETQ. The CDR3 here is CASSWGEGRINSPLHF. The CDR3 DNA sequence: TGCGCCAGCAGCTGGGGGGAAGGACGGATCAATTCACCCCTCCACTTT.

V gene TRBV18 combines with J gene TRBJ2-1; D unclear. Deletions cut 8 bases from V and 0 bases from J, with 20 bases between. This CDR3 is 17 amino acids long. The germline gives CDR1 KGHSH, CDR2 LQKENI. CDR3 sequence reads: CASQTPWMKNSYNEQFF. In nucleotides, the CDR3 is TGTGCCAGCCAAACCCCTTGGATGAAAAACTCCTACAATGAGCAGTTCTTC.

The CDR3 bases are TGTGCCAGCAGTTTATCGCCCTCGACAGCGAACACTGAAGCTTTCTTT. This codes for CASSLSPSTANTEAFF. The V and J genes are TRBV12-3 or TRBV12-4 and TRBJ1-1; TRBD1 might be the D (5 bases). The CDR3 covers 16 residues. Trimming stripped 2 bases from V and 1 base from J, with 14 bases between.

The chain uses TRBV3-1 and TRBJ2-5, with 8 bases matching TRBD2. This CDR3 contains 13 residues. The germline CDR1 and CDR2 sequences are LGHDT and YNNKEL (reference sequence). The trim removed 4 bases at V and 4 bases at J, leaving 2 bases unmatched. The CDR3 DNA reads as TGTGCCAGCAGCCCAGCGGGAGTAGAGACCCAGTACTTC. This sequence encodes CASSPAGVETQYF.

The CDR3 loop is CASGGTGDTGELFF. CDR3 DNA sequence: TGTGCCAGCGGAGGGACAGGGGACACCGGGGAGCTGTTTTTT. The rearrangement links TRBV6-1 to TRBJ2-2, with 10 bases lining up with TRBD1. V lost 8 bases to trimming and J lost 3 bases; unmatched junction nucleotides: 3. This CDR3 spans 14 amino acids. The germline gives CDR1 MNHNS, CDR2 SASEGT.

In its sample, this clonotype was seen once. This chain links TRBV28 with TRBJ2-2; 7 nucleotides line up with TRBD2. With 4 bases clipped from V and 4 bases from J, the junction kept 6 bases outside the gene matches. CDR1 and CDR2 (germline): MDHEN, SYDVKM. The CDR3 is 15 residues long. CDR3 region: CASSWGGSVTGELFF. As DNA, the CDR3 is TGTGCCAGCAGTTGGGGCGGGAGTGTCACCGGGGAGCTGTTTTTT.

The CDR3 loop reads CATTSGRVNEQFF. The DNA for the CDR3 is TGTGCCACGACTAGCGGGAGGGTGAATGAGCAGTTCTTC. The rearrangement joins TRBV19 to TRBJ2-1; 14 bases align to TRBD2. Germline V gene sequence: CDR1 LNHDA, CDR2 SQIVND (reference sequence). CDR3 length: 13 residues. J gave up 7 bases and V 10 bases, and 3 bases lay outside the gene matches.

The chain joins TRBV29-1 to TRBJ2-7; maybe TRBD1 (5 bases). Germline CDR1 SQVTM, CDR2 ANQGSEA. This CDR3 spans 14 amino acids. V was clipped by 5 bases and J by 2 bases, with 16 bases between them. CDR3 nucleotides: TGCAGCGTTCACATCACCGGACAACCCTACGAGCAGTACTTC. Amino acids: CSVHITGQPYEQYF.

The rearrangement links TRBV11-2 to TRBJ2-3, with 11 bases matching TRBD2. The V gene's germline CDR1 is SGHAT and CDR2 FQNNGV. Trimming at V came to 4 bases and at J to 5 bases, leaving 11 bases not matched to a gene. This CDR3 contains 17 residues. CDR3: CASSSPLAGGFEDTQYF. CDR3 coding DNA: TGTGCCAGCAGCTCCCCCTTAGCGGGAGGGTTCGAAGATACGCAGTATTTT. The full variable domain, in which reference TRBV11-2 and TRBJ2-3 provide the parts outside the CDR3, is EAGVAQSPRYKIIEKRQSVAFWCNPISGHATLYWYQQILGQGPKLLIQFQNNGVVDDSQLPKDRFSAERLKGVDSTLKIQPAKLEDSAVYLCASSSPLAGGFEDTQYFGPGTRLTVL.

The chain employs TRBV7-6 and TRBJ2-1; 9 nucleotides agree with TRBD2. Looked up from germline, CDR1 is SGHVS and CDR2 is FNYEAQ. Trimming cost V 5 bases and J 3 bases; bases outside gene matches: 11. The CDR3 runs 17 residues. Written as DNA, the CDR3 is TGTGCCAGCAGCCCCCTCGCGGGAGGGGGCTACTACAATGAGCAGTTCTTC. This sequence encodes CASSPLAGGGYYNEQFF.

This clonotype was counted between two and nine times. The gene calls are TRBV5-1 and TRBJ2-5; D possibly corresponds to TRBD2 (7 bases). This CDR3 contains 17 residues. Germline CDR1 and CDR2: SGHRS and YFSETQ. Trimming pared 4 bases from V and 0 bases from J, leaving 19 bases between. CDR3 sequence: CASSQRLGGPYQETQYF. The DNA of the CDR3 is TGCGCCAGCAGCCAACGACTGGGGGGGCCGTACCAAGAGACCCAGTACTTC. The full variable domain, with the rest looked up from reference TRBV5-1 and TRBJ2-5, is KAGVTQTPRYLIKTRGQQVTLSCSPISGHRSVSWYQQTPGQGLQFLFEYFSETQRNKGNFPGRFSGRQFSNSRSEMNVSTLELGDSALYLCASSQRLGGPYQETQYFGPGTRLLVL.

V and J are TRBV5-4 and TRBJ1-2, with D unresolved. V was shortened by 3 bases and J by 2 bases, with 8 bases between the two germline ends. There are 13 residues in the CDR3. Germline CDR1 reads SGHNT; CDR2 reads YYREEE (reference sequence). The CDR3 nucleotides are TGTGCCAGCAGCTCGAAGCTAAACTATGGCTACACCTTC. As protein: CASSSKLNYGYTF.

This clonotype was detected a few times. J is TRBJ1-1 and V is TRBV5-5; no clear D. Trimming left V 0 bases short and J 1 base short, with 10 bases between. This CDR3 comprises 15 residues. In germline, CDR1 is SGHKS, CDR2 YYEKEE (reference sequence). CDR3: CASSLGRVANTEAFF. CDR3 coding DNA: TGTGCCAGCAGCTTGGGGCGGGTTGCGAACACTGAAGCTTTCTTT.

The V and J genes are TRBV3-1 and TRBJ1-4; maybe TRBD1 (6 bases). Germline lookup yields CDR1 LGHDT and CDR2 YNNKEL (reference sequence). Between the trimmed V and J ends, which lost 0 bases and 4 bases, there was a span of 9 bases. This CDR3 has 15 residues. CDR3 DNA: TGTGCCAGCAGCCAAGATGGACAGTATAATGAAAAACTGTTTTTT. Protein sequence: CASSQDGQYNEKLFF.